The 31 T cell receptor beta chains listed next were all sequenced from one sample in a study of response to subunit inactivated influenza vaccine. TCRdb reanalysed the RT-PCR reads using MiXCR and keeps one entry per CDR3 protein. This table holds around 200,000 distinct CDR3 sequences, roughly 8.7% found once. This specimen consisted of non-naive T cells sorted from PBMCs, obtained on the day of vaccination. All receptors come from a man aged 45-65 years who received an inactivated influenza vaccine.

This chain links TRBV7-2 with TRBJ2-3; D uncertain. Trimming cost V 4 bases and J 0 bases, with 14 bases left between them. CDR1 and CDR2 from the germline V gene are SGHTA and FQGNSA. The CDR3 has 16 amino acids. The CDR3 DNA reads TGTGCCAGCAGCTACGGCGGAGTCTATAGCACAGATACGCAGTATTTT. Translated, it gives CASSYGGVYSTDTQYF.

The J gene is TRBJ2-3, the V gene TRBV28; no firm D call. V lost 8 bases, J lost 2 bases, and 11 bases lay in between. This CDR3 contains 13 residues. The V gene's germline CDR1 is MDHEN and CDR2 SYDVKM. The CDR3 nucleotides read TGTGCCAGCTGTTCCAGGCCCACAGATACGCAGTATTTT. Its protein is CASCSRPTDTQYF.

This clonotype was counted between two and nine times. The chain employs TRBV6-1 and TRBJ1-5, with TRBD1 matching over 7 bases. The J segment lost 0 bases and the V segment lost 9 bases, leaving 11 bases of the junction unmatched. Per germline, CDR1 MNHNS and CDR2 SASEGT. This CDR3 region has 16 residues. CDR3 sequence: CASKKDRLSSNQPQHF. The CDR3 coding sequence is TGTGCCAGTAAAAAGGACAGGCTTAGTAGCAATCAGCCCCAGCATTTT.

This clonotype was found a few times. The chain carries TRBV5-6 and TRBJ2-2; D remains ambiguous. V was trimmed by 0 bases and J by 5 bases, leaving 5 bases between them. The CDR3 contains 13 residues. CDR1 and CDR2 from the germline V gene are SGHDT and YYEEEE. CDR3 bases: TGTGCCAGCAGCTTGGAGAGGACCGGGGAGCTGTTTTTT. Translated, it gives CASSLERTGELFF.

The table lists this clonotype with a few counts. This chain uses TRBV7-2 with TRBJ1-1; 7 nucleotides agree with TRBD1. Per germline, CDR1 SGHTA and CDR2 FQGNSA. The length of the CDR3 is 14 residues. Losses at the gene ends were 5 bases for V and 4 bases for J; bases not matched to a gene: 7. The CDR3 loop reads CASSPRAGGTEAFF. The CDR3 nucleotides are TGTGCCAGCAGCCCAAGGGCAGGGGGCACTGAAGCTTTCTTT.

The genes are TRBV29-1 and TRBJ2-7, with TRBD1 matching over 9 bases. CDR1 and CDR2 from the germline V gene are SQVTM and ANQGSEA. This CDR3 is built from 13 residues. V lost 4 bases and J lost 5; bases outside the gene matches: 6. The chain's CDR3 is CSVGGTGIDEQYF. Written as DNA, the CDR3 is TGCAGCGTTGGGGGGACAGGGATCGACGAGCAGTACTTC.

The chain is built from TRBV10-3 and TRBJ2-1; TRBD2 aligns across 7 bases. The J segment lost 7 bases and the V segment lost 6 bases, leaving 9 bases of the junction unmatched. Germline CDR1 ENHRY, CDR2 SYGVKD. The CDR3 is 14 amino acids. As DNA, the CDR3 is TGTGCCATCAGACCCCCCACTAGCGTGAATGAGCAGTTCTTC. Translating it yields CAIRPPTSVNEQFF.

This clonotype was seen many times. The chain is built from TRBV7-9 and TRBJ2-5; D gene unclear. Trimming pared 6 bases from V and 2 bases from J, leaving 16 bases between. The CDR3 contains 15 residues. Germline CDR1 is SEHNR and CDR2 is FQNEAQ (reference sequence). The CDR3 coding sequence is TGTGCCAGCAGTTACTTTCGTGGGTATCAAGAGACCCAGTACTTC. Protein sequence: CASSYFRGYQETQYF.

The sample holds a few counts of this clonotype. The chain joins TRBV6-1 to TRBJ2-5, with TRBD1 matching 9 bases. The germline CDR1 and CDR2 sequences are MNHNS and SASEGT. Losses at the gene ends were 5 bases for V and 5 bases for J; bases not matched to a gene: 6. CDR3 size: 14 residues. The chain's CDR3 is CASSRTGEGETQYF. The CDR3 nucleotides are TGTGCCAGCAGTCGGACAGGGGAAGGCGAGACCCAGTACTTC.

The chain combines TRBV7-9 with TRBJ2-1; D tentatively reads TRBD1 or TRBD2 (6 bases each). Germline CDR1 and CDR2: SEHNR and FQNEAQ (reference sequence). The CDR3 sequence is 17 residues long. The V end was cut by 1 base, the J end by 3 bases, with 16 bases between. This chain's CDR3 is CASSLVGGGARYNEQFF. The CDR3 bases are TGTGCCAGCAGCTTAGTTGGAGGGGGTGCTCGCTACAATGAGCAGTTCTTC.

The chain carries TRBV12-3 or TRBV12-4 and TRBJ1-1; no firm D call. CDR3 size: 11 residues. V lost 6 bases and J lost 6, with 8 bases in between. CDR3: CASSRRAEAFF. CDR3 DNA sequence: TGTGCCAGCAGCCGGCGGGCTGAAGCTTTCTTT.

This clonotype turned up a few times. This rearrangement joins TRBV13 to TRBJ2-1; TRBD1 might be the D (6 bases). CDR1 is PRHDT and CDR2 is FYEKMQ in the germline V gene (reference sequence). The V end was cut by 5 bases, the J end by 10 bases, with 21 bases between. The CDR3 runs to 15 residues. The chain's CDR3 is CASSRLQGRIGEQFF. CDR3 in DNA: TGTGCCAGCAGCAGACTACAGGGTCGTATCGGGGAGCAGTTCTTC.

The chain recombines TRBV28 with TRBJ2-6; D ambiguous. The CDR3 sequence is 14 residues long. Trimming cost V 6 bases and J 0 bases, with 6 bases left between them. Germline lookup yields CDR1 MDHEN and CDR2 SYDVKM. The CDR3 nucleotides are TGTGCCAGCAGAACTGTCTCTGGGGCCAACGTCCTGACTTTC. This codes for CASRTVSGANVLTF.

Comment on this clonotype: This clone may be a read error of a much larger clone one base away. The chain recombines TRBV28 with TRBJ2-7; tentatively, D is TRBD1 (5 bases). In germline, CDR1 is MDHEN, CDR2 SYDVKM. This CDR3 is built from 15 residues. Written as DNA, the CDR3 is TGTTCCAGCAGTTCCCTGGACAAGAGCTCCTACGAGCAGTACTTC. It specifies CSSSSLDKSSYEQYF.

This clonotype was detected only a few times. The V call is TRBV5-1, the J call TRBJ2-3; 7 bases agree with TRBD1. Germline V gene lookup returns CDR1 SGHRS and CDR2 YFSETQ. V lost 5 bases and J lost 2; bases outside the gene matches: 5. This CDR3 spans 14 amino acids. CDR3 in amino acids: CASRPGQNTDTQYF. CDR3 sequence (DNA): TGCGCCAGCAGACCGGGACAGAACACAGATACGCAGTATTTT. Together with reference TRBV5-1 and TRBJ2-3, the CDR3 gives the full variable domain: KAGVTQTPRYLIKTRGQQVTLSCSPISGHRSVSWYQQTPGQGLQFLFEYFSETQRNKGNFPGRFSGRQFSNSRSEMNVSTLELGDSALYLCASRPGQNTDTQYFGPGTRLTVL.

This clonotype was observed at least ten times. The chain employs TRBV7-2 and TRBJ2-3; TRBD2 matches 10 bases. CDR3 length equals 16 residues. From germline, CDR1 is SGHTA and CDR2 FQGNSA. V shed 5 bases, J shed 1 base, and the junction held 6 bases outside the gene matches. CDR3 coding DNA: TGTGCCAGCAGCCCCAGGCTAGCGGGGGGCACAGATACGCAGTATTTT. Translated, it gives CASSPRLAGGTDTQYF.

This clonotype showed up many times. The chain employs TRBV7-8 and TRBJ2-7; D gene unclear. The length of the CDR3 is 13 residues. Trimming pared 2 bases from V and 2 bases from J, leaving 7 bases between. The germline gives CDR1 SGHVS, CDR2 FQNEAQ. CDR3 bases: TGTGCCAGCAGCTTACCGGGCCCCTACGAGCAGTACTTC. This gives the protein CASSLPGPYEQYF. The full variable domain, with the rest looked up from reference TRBV7-8 and TRBJ2-7, is GAGVSQSPRYKVAKRGQDVALRCDPISGHVSLFWYQQALGQGPEFLTYFQNEAQLDKSGLPSDRFFAERPEGSVSTLKIQRTQQEDSAVYLCASSLPGPYEQYFGPGTRLTVT.

This clonotype has just a few counts. The chain couples TRBV4-3 to TRBJ2-5; D possibly uses TRBD1 or TRBD2 (5 bases each). V was pared by 0 bases and J by 4 bases, with 15 bases between. CDR1 LGHNA and CDR2 YSLEER come from the germline V gene. This CDR3 comprises 16 residues. Written as DNA, the CDR3 is TGCGCCAGCAGCCAAGATGGCCCGGGACGGGGAGAGACCCAGTACTTC. This sequence encodes CASSQDGPGRGETQYF.

This clonotype was counted many times. CDR3 in DNA: TGTGCCAGCTACGGACAACCGAGCTCCTACAATGAGCAGTTCTTC. This translates into CASYGQPSSYNEQFF. This chain joins TRBV18 and TRBJ2-1; possible D gene TRBD1, 5 bases. Germline CDR1 and CDR2: KGHSH and LQKENI. The V end lost 7 bases, the J end lost 0 bases, and 13 bases lay between the germline ends. This CDR3 comprises 15 residues. The variable domain in full, with the rest retrieved from reference TRBV18 and TRBJ2-1, is NAGVMQNPRHLVRRRGQEARLRCSPMKGHSHVYWYRQLPEEGLKFMVYLQKENIIDESGMPKERFSAEFPKEGPSILRIQQVVRGDSAAYFCASYGQPSSYNEQFFGPGTRLTVL.

This clonotype was counted between two and nine times. V gene TRBV27 combines with J gene TRBJ1-6, with a weak D call TRBD1 (5 bases). The CDR3 sequence is 14 residues long. Germline CDR1 and CDR2: MNHEY and SMNVEV (reference sequence). V was cut by 3 bases and J by 8 bases, with 11 bases left in between. The CDR3 here is CASSLGRDYSPLHF. CDR3 DNA: TGTGCCAGCAGTTTGGGCAGGGACTATTCACCCCTCCACTTT.

This clonotype occurred many times. The chain couples TRBV27 to TRBJ1-6, with a possible D match to TRBD1 (5 bases). Trimming cost V 3 bases and J 5 bases, with 14 bases left between them. There are 16 residues in the CDR3. Germline values: CDR1 MNHEY, CDR2 SMNVEV (reference sequence). CDR3 sequence reads: CASSFLSRGNNSPLHF. For the CDR3, the DNA is TGTGCCAGCAGTTTCCTTAGTAGGGGCAATAATTCACCCCTCCACTTT.

The V and J genes are TRBV9 and TRBJ1-2; 9 bases are a match to TRBD1. V trimming: 4 bases; J trimming: 7 bases; junction bases outside the gene matches: 8. Germline V gene data show CDR1 as SGDLS and CDR2 as YYNGEE. This CDR3 region has 14 residues. The CDR3 here is CASSSRTGEIGYTF. The CDR3 DNA is TGTGCCAGCAGCTCGCGGACAGGGGAGATTGGCTACACCTTC.

The rearrangement uses TRBV19 and TRBJ2-1; D perhaps matches TRBD1 (5 bases). This CDR3 has 16 amino acids. Germline CDR1 reads LNHDA; CDR2 reads SQIVND (reference sequence). Trimming pared 5 bases from V and 0 bases from J, leaving 14 bases between. The CDR3 reads CASSPGNSFSYNEQFF. The CDR3 DNA is TGTGCCAGTAGTCCAGGGAACAGTTTCTCCTACAATGAGCAGTTCTTC. The full variable domain, with the rest looked up from reference TRBV19 and TRBJ2-1, is DGGITQSPKYLFRKEGQNVTLSCEQNLNHDAMYWYRQDPGQGLRLIYYSQIVNDFQKGDIAEGYSVSREKKESFPLTVTSAQKNPTAFYLCASSPGNSFSYNEQFFGPGTRLTVL.

This sequence joins TRBV3-1 and TRBJ1-2; a possible D gene is TRBD1 (5 bases). The CDR3 contains 15 residues. The germline gives CDR1 LGHDT, CDR2 YNNKEL (reference sequence). V gave up 1 base and J gave up 5 bases, with 14 bases separating them. The CDR3 loop is CASSQGGGDWYGYTF. The DNA for the CDR3 is TGTGCCAGCAGCCAAGGAGGAGGGGACTGGTATGGCTACACCTTC.

This clonotype was seen a handful of times. The CDR3 loop reads CASSHPDGGSGANVLTF. The DNA for the CDR3 is TGCGCCAGCAGCCATCCGGATGGGGGGAGTGGGGCCAACGTCCTGACTTTC. This chain connects TRBV4-1 to TRBJ2-6; D may be TRBD2 (6 bases). Per the germline V gene, CDR1 is MGHRA and CDR2 is YSYEKL. V was shortened by 3 bases and J by 3 bases, with 15 bases between the two germline ends. CDR3 size: 17 residues.

This chain links TRBV4-3 with TRBJ2-3, with 8 nucleotides matching TRBD2. The CDR3 sequence is 16 residues long. Germline values: CDR1 LGHNA, CDR2 YSLEER. V was clipped by 2 bases and J by 4 bases; unmatched bases: 8. Written as DNA, the CDR3 is TGCGCCAGCAGCCAAAGTATCGGGACTAGTGCAGATACGCAGTATTTT. As protein: CASSQSIGTSADTQYF.

This clonotype was counted at least ten times. The genes are TRBV20-1 and TRBJ2-1; D might be TRBD2 (6 bases). The CDR3 is 16 amino acids. Trimming took 6 bases from V and 0 from J, leaving 18 bases between them. Germline CDR1 reads DFQATT; CDR2 reads SNEGSKA (reference sequence). CDR3 in amino acids: CSAPRVSGSSYNEQFF. The CDR3 coding sequence is TGCAGTGCCCCCCGAGTTAGCGGAAGCTCCTACAATGAGCAGTTCTTC.

This chain joins TRBV7-3 and TRBJ2-1, with 11 bases that match TRBD2. This CDR3 spans 15 amino acids. Germline assignment: CDR1 SGHTA and CDR2 FQGTGA. V shed 0 bases and J 7 bases; nucleotides not matched to a gene: 2. As DNA, the CDR3 is TGTGCCAGCAGCTTAACCGGGACTAGCGGTAATGAGCAGTTCTTC. This codes for CASSLTGTSGNEQFF.

On this clonotype itself: A read error may be the cause here, since a much bigger clone is one base away. The genes are TRBV5-1 and TRBJ1-3, with D unresolved. V gave up 4 bases and J gave up 3 bases, with 20 bases separating them. Germline V lookup: CDR1 SGHRS, CDR2 YFSETQ. The CDR3 extends over 17 amino acids. CDR3 in DNA: TGCGCCAGCAGCAGCTTTGGCGGCCCGCCGGGTGGAAACACCATATATTTT. It translates to CASSSFGGPPGGNTIYF.

The chain uses TRBV3-1 and TRBJ2-3, with D perhaps matching TRBD1 (5 bases). The CDR3 consists of 17 residues. Trimming took 0 bases from V and 2 from J, leaving 15 bases between them. Germline V CDR1 and CDR2: LGHDT, YNNKEL (reference sequence). CDR3 residues: CASSQDSTARSTDTQYF. In DNA, the CDR3 is TGTGCCAGCAGCCAAGATTCGACAGCTAGATCCACAGATACGCAGTATTTT.

This clonotype has a handful of counts. CDR3 DNA sequence: TGTGCCAGCGGGGGAGAGTCATCTGAAACTTTTTACACAGATACGCAGTATTTT. This gives the protein CASGGESSETFYTDTQYF. The chain combines TRBV6-4 with TRBJ2-3, with D perhaps assigned TRBD1 or TRBD2 (5 bases each). The V gene's germline CDR1 is MRHNA and CDR2 SNTAGT. The CDR3 loop spans 18 amino acids. Between the trimmed V and J ends, which lost 8 bases and 2 bases, there was a span of 26 bases.